The clone carrying this T cell receptor (beta chain) was seen ten or more times. This sample is drawn from a study of spatial heterogeneity in lung cancer. TCRdb recomputed calls from the 5' RACE reads with MiXCR, one row per CDR3 protein. The top ten clones hold 11% of a sample with 45,000 to 55,000 distinct CDR3 sequences, over 4.5% of them seen once. Time point indicated: sample taken at primary tumor resection. Whole RNA obtained from tumor, nontumor lung or frozen PBMC underwent sequencing without sorting. Germline V gives CDR1 MDHEN, CDR2 SYDVKM. This CDR3 spans 13 amino acids. V lost 5 bases to trimming and J lost 0 bases, with 5 bases between them.

The sample here was PBMCs, taken at surgery. The sequence came from a male donor with early-stage non-small cell lung cancer. The chain couples TRBV28 to TRBJ2-4; D call uncertain. The CDR3 DNA reads TGTGCCAGCAGTGGGGTAGCCAAAAACATTCAGTACTTC. Its protein product is CASSGVAKNIQYF.